This T cell receptor (beta chain) appears in the sequencing data of a study of blood T cell repertoires in COVID-19. Whole-study context: The samples span acute and convalescent COVID-19 from the United States, Italy and Spain.

Measured with immunoSEQ multiplex PCR; TCRdb has only the in-frame clones, and not every one. Counted here are 310,000 or so clones, approximately 86% occurring once; the ten biggest clones make up 2% to 2.5%. This clone appeared once. The CDR3 covers 14 residues. The V gene's germline CDR1 is SGDLS and CDR2 YYNGEE. J was trimmed by 3 bases and V by 8 bases; bases with no gene match: 6. The receptor's source is a woman younger than 45 who had recovered from COVID-19. The chain couples TRBV9 to TRBJ2-1; 9 bases match TRBD1. The sequenced material came from peripheral blood. DNA for the CDR3: TGTGCCAGTGGACAGGGGTCCAGCTACAATGAGCAGTTCTTC. Its protein is CASGQGSSYNEQFF.